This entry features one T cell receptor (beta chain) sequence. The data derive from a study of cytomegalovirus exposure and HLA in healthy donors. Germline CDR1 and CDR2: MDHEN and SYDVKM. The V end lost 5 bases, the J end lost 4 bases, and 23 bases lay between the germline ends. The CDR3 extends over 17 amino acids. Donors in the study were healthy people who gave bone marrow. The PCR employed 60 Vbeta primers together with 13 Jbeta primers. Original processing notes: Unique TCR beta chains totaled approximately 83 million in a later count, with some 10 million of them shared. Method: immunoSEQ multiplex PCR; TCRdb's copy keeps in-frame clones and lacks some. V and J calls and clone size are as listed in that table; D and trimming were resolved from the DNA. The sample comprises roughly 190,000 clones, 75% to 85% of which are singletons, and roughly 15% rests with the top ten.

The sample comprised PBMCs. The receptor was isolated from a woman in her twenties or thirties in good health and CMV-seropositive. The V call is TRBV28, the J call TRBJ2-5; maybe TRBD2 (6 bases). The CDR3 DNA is TGTGCCAGCAGTATCCCCCAGGAGGCGATGGGGGGAGAGACCCAGTACTTC. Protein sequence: CASSIPQEAMGGETQYF.